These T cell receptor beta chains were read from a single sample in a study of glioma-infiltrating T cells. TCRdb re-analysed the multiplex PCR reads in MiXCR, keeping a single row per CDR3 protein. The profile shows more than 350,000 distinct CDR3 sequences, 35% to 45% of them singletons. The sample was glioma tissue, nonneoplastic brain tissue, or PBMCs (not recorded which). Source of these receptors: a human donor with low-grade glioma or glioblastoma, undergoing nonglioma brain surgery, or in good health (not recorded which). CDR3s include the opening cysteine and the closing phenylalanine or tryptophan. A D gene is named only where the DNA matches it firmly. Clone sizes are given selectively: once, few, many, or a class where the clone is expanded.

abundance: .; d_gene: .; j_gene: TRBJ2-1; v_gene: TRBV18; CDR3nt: TGTGCCAGCTCAGCCTCTAGCCTCAATGAGCAGTTCTTC; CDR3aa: CASSASSLNEQFF
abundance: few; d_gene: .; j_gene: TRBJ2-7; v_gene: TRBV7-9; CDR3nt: TGTGCCAGCAGCCCCTACGGGCGGGGAAAGCGATCCTACGAGCAGTACTTC; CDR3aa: CASSPYGRGKRSYEQYF
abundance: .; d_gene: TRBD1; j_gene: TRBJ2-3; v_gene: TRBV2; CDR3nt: TGTGCCAGCACCAGGGGGCGGACAGATACGCAGTATTTT; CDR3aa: CASTRGRTDTQYF
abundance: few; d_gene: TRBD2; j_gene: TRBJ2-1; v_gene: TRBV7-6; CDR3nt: TGTGCCAGCAGCACCCTAGCGGGGGAGAGCTCCTACAATGAGCAGTTCTTC; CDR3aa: CASSTLAGESSYNEQFF
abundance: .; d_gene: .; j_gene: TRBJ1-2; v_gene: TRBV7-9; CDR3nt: TGTGCCAGCAGCTTTACCGATAACTATGGCTACACCTTC; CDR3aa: CASSFTDNYGYTF
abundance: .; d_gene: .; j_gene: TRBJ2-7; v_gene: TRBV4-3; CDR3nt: TGCGCCAGCAGCCAAGTCTATAGGTACGAGCAGTACTTC; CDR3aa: CASSQVYRYEQYF
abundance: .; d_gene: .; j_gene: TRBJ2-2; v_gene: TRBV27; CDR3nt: TGTGCCAGCAGTTTGGGGACCCTGACACCCCGGGATGAGCTGTTTTTT; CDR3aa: CASSLGTLTPRDELFF
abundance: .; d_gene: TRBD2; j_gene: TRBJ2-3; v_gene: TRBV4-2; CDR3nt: TGTGCCAGCAGCCAAGATGGGACTAGCGGGATTAGCACAGATACGCAGTATTTT; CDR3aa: CASSQDGTSGISTDTQYF
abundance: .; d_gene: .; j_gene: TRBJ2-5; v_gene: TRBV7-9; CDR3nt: TGTGCCAGCAGCTCCGCGCAGTTGTTTGGACAAGAGACCCAGTACTTC; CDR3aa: CASSSAQLFGQETQYF
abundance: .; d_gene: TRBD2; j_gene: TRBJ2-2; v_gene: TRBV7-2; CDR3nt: TGTGCCAGCAGCCAAGGAGGGAGGGCCTCAGAAGGGGAGCTGTTTTTT; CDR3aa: CASSQGGRASEGELFF
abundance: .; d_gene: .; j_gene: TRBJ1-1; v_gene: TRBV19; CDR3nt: TGTGCCAGTAAACGGACACTGAACACTGAAGCTTTCTTT; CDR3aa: CASKRTLNTEAFF
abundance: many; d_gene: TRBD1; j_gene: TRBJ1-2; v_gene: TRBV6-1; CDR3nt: TGTGCCAGCAGTTCCCCCGGGACAGAGTATAACTATGGCTACACCTTC; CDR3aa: CASSSPGTEYNYGYTF
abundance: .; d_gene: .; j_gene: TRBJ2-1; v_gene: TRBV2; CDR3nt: TGTGCCAGCAGTGATGGGGGAGGACCCTACAATGAGCAGTTCTTC; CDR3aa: CASSDGGGPYNEQFF
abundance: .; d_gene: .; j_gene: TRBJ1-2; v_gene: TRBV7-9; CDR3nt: TGTGCCAGCAGCTTAGGCGGGGCCCTGGCTGGCTACACCTTC; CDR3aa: CASSLGGALAGYTF
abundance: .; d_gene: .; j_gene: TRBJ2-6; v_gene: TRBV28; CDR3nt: TGTGCCAGCAGTTTACTTCGGAGCTCTGGGGCCAACGTCCTGACTTTC; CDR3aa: CASSLLRSSGANVLTF
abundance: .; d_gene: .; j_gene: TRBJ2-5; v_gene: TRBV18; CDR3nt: TGTGCCAGCTCACCGGTGACGGTGCAAGAGACCCAGTACTTC; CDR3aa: CASSPVTVQETQYF
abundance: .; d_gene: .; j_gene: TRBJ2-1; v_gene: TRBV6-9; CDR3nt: TGTGCCAGAAGTTATGGTGCTAGCCCTTTTATATTGCACAATGAGCAGTTCTTC; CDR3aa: CARSYGASPFILHNEQFF
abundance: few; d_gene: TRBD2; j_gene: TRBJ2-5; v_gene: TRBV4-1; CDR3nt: TGCGCCAGCAGCCAAGAAGGAAGCGGGAGTGAGACCCAGTACTTC; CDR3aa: CASSQEGSGSETQYF
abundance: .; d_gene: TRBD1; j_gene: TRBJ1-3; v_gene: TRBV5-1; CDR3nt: TGCGCCAGCAGCCGCGGACAGGGAGGCCCTGGAAACACCATATATTTT; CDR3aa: CASSRGQGGPGNTIYF
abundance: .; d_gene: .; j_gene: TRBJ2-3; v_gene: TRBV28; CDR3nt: TGTGCCAGCACGAGGAAAAGCACAGATACGCAGTATTTT; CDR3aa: CASTRKSTDTQYF
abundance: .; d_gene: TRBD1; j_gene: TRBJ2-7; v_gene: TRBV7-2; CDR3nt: TGTGCCAGCAGCCTGGACAGGGGGCTGGACGAGCAGCACTTC; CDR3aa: CASSLDRGLDEQHF
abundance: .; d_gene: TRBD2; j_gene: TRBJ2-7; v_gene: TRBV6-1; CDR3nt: TGTGCCAGCAGGGGACTAGCGGGAGAGGAAAAGCAGTACTTC; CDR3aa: CASRGLAGEEKQYF
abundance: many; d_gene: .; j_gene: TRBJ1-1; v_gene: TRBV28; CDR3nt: TGTGCCAGCAGTTTATTGCCGGGCCTGGGGGAAGCTTTCTTT; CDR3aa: CASSLLPGLGEAFF
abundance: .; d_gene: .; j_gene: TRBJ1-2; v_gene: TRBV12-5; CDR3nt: TGTGCTAGTGGTTTGGACCCAGAGGGCAGGGAGGATGGCTACACCTTC; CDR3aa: CASGLDPEGREDGYTF
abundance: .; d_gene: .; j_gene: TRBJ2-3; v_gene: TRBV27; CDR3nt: TGTGCCAGCAGTCCTCGAACAAGACAGTTCACAGACACGCAGTATTTT; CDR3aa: CASSPRTRQFTDTQYF
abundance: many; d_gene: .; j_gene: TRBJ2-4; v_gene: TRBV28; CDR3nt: TGTGCCAGCAGTTCCCCCTCCGAGTCTACCAAAAACATTCAGTACTTC; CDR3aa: CASSSPSESTKNIQYF
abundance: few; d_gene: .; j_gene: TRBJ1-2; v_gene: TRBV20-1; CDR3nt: TGCAGTGCAAGTGGACTGGGGGGGGATAACTATGGCTACACCTTC; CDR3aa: CSASGLGGDNYGYTF
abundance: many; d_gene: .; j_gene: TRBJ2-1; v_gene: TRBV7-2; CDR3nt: TGTGCCAGCAGCTTAGTGGGGACCAATGAGCAGTTCTTC; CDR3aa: CASSLVGTNEQFF
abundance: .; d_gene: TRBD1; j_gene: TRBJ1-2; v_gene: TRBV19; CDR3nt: TGTGCCAGTACTCCACAGGGGAACTATGGCTACACCTTC; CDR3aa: CASTPQGNYGYTF
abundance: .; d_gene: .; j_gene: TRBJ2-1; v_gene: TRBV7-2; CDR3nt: TGTGCCAGCAGCTCTAGGGCCCCAGGGGGGGTCTATGAGCAGTTCTTC; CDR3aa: CASSSRAPGGVYEQFF
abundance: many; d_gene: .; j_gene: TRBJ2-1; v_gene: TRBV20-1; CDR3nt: TGCAGTGCTCCTGACTGGGGGAGTCCCTCCTACAATGAGCAGTTCTTC; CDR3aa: CSAPDWGSPSYNEQFF